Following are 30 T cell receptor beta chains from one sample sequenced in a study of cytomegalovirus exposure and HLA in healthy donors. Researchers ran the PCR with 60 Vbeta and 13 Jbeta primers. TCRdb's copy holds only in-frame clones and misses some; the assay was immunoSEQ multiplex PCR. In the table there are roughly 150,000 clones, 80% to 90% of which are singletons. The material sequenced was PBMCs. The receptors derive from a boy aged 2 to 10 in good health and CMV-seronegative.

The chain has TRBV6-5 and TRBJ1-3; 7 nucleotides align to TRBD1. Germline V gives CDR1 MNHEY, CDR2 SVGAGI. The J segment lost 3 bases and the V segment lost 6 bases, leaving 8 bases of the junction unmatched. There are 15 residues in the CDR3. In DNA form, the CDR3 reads TGTGCCAGCAGGATAACAGGGGTACTTGGAAACACCATATATTTT. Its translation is CASRITGVLGNTIYF.

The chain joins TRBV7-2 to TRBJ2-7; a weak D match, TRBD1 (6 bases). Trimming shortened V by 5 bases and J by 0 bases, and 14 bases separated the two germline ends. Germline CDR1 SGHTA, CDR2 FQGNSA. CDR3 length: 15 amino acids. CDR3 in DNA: TGTGCCAGCAGCCGCGACAGGACCATCTCCTACGAGCAGTACTTC. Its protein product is CASSRDRTISYEQYF.

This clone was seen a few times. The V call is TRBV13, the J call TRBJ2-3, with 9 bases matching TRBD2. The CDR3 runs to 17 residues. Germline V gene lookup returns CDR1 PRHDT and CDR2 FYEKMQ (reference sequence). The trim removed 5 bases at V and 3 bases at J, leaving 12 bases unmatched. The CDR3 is CASSNPPGLALTDTQYF. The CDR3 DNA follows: TGTGCCAGCAGCAACCCCCCGGGACTAGCCTTGACAGATACGCAGTATTTT.

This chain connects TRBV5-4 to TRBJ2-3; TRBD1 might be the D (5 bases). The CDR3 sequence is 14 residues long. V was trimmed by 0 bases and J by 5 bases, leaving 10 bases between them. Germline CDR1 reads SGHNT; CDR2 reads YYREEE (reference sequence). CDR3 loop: CASSLDRLLDTQYF. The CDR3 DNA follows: TGTGCCAGCAGCTTGGACAGGCTATTAGATACGCAGTATTTT.

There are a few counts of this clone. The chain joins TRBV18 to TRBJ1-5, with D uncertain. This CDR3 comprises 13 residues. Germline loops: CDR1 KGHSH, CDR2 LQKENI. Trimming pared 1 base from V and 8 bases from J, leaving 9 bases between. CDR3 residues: CASSPREVKPQHF. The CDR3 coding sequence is TGTGCCAGCTCACCACGAGAGGTCAAGCCCCAGCATTTT.

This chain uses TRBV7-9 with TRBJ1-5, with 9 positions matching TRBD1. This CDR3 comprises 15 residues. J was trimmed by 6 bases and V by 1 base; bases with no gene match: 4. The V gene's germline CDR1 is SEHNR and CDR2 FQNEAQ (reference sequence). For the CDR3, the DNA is TGTGCCAGCAGCTTAGTGGGACAGGGCTTTCAGCCCCAGCATTTT. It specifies CASSLVGQGFQPQHF.

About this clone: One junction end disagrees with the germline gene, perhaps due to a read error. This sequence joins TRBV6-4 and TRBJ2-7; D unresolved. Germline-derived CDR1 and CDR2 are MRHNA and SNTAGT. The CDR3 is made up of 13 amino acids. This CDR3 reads CASSAETSSEQYF. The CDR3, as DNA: TGTGCCAGCAGTGCGGAGACCTCCTCCGAGCAGTACTTC.

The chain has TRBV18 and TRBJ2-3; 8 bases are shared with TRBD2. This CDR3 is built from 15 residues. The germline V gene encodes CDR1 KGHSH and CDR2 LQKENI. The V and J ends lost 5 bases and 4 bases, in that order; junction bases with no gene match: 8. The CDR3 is CASSKLSGSPDTQYF. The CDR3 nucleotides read TGTGCCAGCTCAAAATTGAGCGGGAGCCCAGATACGCAGTATTTT.

CDR3 amino acids: CASSRAGRSGGRTDTQYF. As DNA, the CDR3 is TGCGCCAGCAGCCGGGCGGGACGTAGCGGGGGCCGCACAGATACGCAGTATTTT. The rearrangement uses TRBV5-1 and TRBJ2-3, with 9 bases lining up with TRBD2. This CDR3 is 18 amino acids long. V shed 4 bases and J 1 base; nucleotides not matched to a gene: 13. Germline CDR1 reads SGHRS; CDR2 reads YFSETQ.

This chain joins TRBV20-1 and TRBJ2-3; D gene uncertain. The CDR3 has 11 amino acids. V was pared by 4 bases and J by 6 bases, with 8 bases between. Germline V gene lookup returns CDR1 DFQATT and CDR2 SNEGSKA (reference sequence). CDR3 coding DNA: TGCAGTGCTAACTTGCGGGATACGCAGTATTTT. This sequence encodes CSANLRDTQYF.

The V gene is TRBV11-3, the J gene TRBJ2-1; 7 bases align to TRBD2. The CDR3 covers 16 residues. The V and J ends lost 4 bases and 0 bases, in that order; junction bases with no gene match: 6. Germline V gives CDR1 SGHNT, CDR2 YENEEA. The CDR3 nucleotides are TGTGCCAGCAGCTCCCGTAGCGGGTCCTCCTACAATGAGCAGTTCTTC. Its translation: CASSSRSGSSYNEQFF.

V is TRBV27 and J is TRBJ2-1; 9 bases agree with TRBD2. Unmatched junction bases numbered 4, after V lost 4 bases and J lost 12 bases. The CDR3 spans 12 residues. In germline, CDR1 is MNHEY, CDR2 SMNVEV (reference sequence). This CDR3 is CASSSIAGAQFF. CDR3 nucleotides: TGTGCCAGCAGTTCTATAGCGGGAGCGCAGTTCTTC.

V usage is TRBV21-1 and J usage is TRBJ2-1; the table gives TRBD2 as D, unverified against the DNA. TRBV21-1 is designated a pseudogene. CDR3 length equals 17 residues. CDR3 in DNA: TGTGCCAGCAGCCGCGGACTAGCGGGAGGGCCTTTGGATGAGCAGTTCTTC. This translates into CASSRGLAGGPLDEQFF.

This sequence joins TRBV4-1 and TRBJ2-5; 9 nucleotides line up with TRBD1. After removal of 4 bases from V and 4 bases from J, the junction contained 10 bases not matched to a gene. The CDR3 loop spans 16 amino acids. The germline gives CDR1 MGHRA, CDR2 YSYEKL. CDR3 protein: CASSLQGQGKRETQYF. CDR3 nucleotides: TGCGCCAGCAGCCTTCAGGGACAGGGCAAGCGAGAGACCCAGTACTTC.

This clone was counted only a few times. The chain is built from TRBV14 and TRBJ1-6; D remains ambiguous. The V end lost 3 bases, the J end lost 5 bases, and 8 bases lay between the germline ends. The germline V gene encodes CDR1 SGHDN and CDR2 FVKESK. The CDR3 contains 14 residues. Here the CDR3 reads CASSQEANNSPLHF. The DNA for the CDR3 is TGTGCCAGCAGCCAGGAGGCTAATAATTCACCCCTCCACTTT.

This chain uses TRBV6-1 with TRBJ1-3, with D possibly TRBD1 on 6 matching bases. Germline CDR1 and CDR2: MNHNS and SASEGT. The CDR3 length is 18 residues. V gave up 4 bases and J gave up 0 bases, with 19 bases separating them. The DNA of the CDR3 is TGTGCCAGCAGTGGAACGGTTGCAGGGGTCAACTCTGGAAACACCATATATTTT. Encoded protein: CASSGTVAGVNSGNTIYF.

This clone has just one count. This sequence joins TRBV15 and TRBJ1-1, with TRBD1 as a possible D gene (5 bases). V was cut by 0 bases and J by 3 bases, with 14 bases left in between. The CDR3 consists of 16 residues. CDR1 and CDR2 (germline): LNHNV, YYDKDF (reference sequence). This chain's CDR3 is CATSRDTIDSDTEAFF. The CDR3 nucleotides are TGTGCCACCAGCAGAGACACTATAGACAGTGACACTGAAGCTTTCTTT.

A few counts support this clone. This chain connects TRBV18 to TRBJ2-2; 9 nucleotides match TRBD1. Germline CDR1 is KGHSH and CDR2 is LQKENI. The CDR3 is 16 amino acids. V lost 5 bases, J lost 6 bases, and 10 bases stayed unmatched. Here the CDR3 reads CASSSIRDRDPGELFF. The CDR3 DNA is TGTGCCAGCTCATCGATCCGGGACAGGGATCCCGGGGAGCTGTTTTTT.

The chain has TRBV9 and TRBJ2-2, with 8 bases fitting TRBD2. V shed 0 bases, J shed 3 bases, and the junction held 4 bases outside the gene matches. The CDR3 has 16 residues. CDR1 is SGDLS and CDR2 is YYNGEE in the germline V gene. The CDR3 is CASSVAERGYTGELFF. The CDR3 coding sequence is TGTGCCAGCAGCGTAGCGGAGCGGGGGTACACCGGGGAGCTGTTTTTT. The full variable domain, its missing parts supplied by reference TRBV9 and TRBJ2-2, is DSGVTQTPKHLITATGQRVTLRCSPRSGDLSVYWYQQSLDQGLQFLIQYYNGEERAKGNILERFSAQQFPDLHSELNLSSLELGDSALYFCASSVAERGYTGELFFGEGSRLTVL.

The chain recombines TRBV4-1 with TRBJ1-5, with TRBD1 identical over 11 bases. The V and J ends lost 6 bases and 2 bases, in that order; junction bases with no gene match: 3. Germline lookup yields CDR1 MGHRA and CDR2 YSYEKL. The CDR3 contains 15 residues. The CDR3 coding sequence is TGCGCCAGCAGGGGACAGGGGGGAGGCAATCAGCCCCAGCATTTT. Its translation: CASRGQGGGNQPQHF.

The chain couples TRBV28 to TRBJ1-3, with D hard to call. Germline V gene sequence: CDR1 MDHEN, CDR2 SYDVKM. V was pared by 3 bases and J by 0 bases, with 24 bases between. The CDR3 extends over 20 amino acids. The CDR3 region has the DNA TGTGCCAGCAGTTTTAGTTTTATTTTCAGCAGGCGGGTCTCTGGAAACACCATATATTTT. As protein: CASSFSFIFSRRVSGNTIYF.

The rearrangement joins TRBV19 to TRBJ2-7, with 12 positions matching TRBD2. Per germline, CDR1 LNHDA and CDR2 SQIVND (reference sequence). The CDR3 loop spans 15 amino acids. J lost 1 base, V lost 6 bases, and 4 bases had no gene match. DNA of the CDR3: TGTGCCAGTAGGTCCGGACTAGCGGGATCCTACGAGCAGTACTTC. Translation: CASRSGLAGSYEQYF.

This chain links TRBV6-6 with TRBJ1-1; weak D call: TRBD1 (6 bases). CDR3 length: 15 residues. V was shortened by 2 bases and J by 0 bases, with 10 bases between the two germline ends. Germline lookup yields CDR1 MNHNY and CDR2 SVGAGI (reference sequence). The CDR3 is CASSYHRTVNTEAFF. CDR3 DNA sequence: TGTGCCAGCAGTTACCATCGGACAGTGAACACTGAAGCTTTCTTT.

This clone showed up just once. The CDR3 DNA reads TGTGCCAGCAGCGTCTCACTAGCTGTTAGCGGCGGGACCCAGTACTTC. Protein sequence: CASSVSLAVSGGTQYF. This rearrangement joins TRBV2 to TRBJ2-5; maybe TRBD2 (6 bases). This CDR3 comprises 16 residues. V lost 6 bases to trimming and J lost 7 bases, with 24 bases between them. Germline values: CDR1 SNHLY, CDR2 FYNNEI. Complete variable domain (other parts from reference TRBV2 and TRBJ2-5): EPEVTQTPSHQVTQMGQEVILRCVPISNHLYFYWYRQILGQKVEFLVSFYNNEISEKSEIFDDQFSVERPDGSNFTLKIRSTKLEDSAMYFCASSVSLAVSGGTQYFGPGTRLLVL.

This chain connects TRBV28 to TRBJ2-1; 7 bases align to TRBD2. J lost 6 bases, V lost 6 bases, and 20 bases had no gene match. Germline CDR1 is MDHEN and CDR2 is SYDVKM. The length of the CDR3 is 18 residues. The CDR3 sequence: CASRPYRDYTPIVNEQFF. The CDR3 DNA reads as TGTGCCAGCAGGCCATACCGGGACTATACCCCGATAGTCAATGAGCAGTTCTTC. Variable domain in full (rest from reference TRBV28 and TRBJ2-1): DVKVTQSSRYLVKRTGEKVFLECVQDMDHENMFWYRQDPGLGLRLIYFSYDVKMKEKGDIPEGYSVSREKKERFSLILESASTNQTSMYLCASRPYRDYTPIVNEQFFGPGTRLTVL.

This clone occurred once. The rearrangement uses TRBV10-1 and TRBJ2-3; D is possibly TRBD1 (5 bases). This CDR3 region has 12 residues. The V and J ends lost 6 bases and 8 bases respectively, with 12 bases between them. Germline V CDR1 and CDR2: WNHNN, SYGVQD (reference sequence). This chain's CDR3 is CASRGLVGTQYF. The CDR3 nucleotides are TGCGCCAGCAGGGGGCTCGTCGGTACGCAGTATTTT.

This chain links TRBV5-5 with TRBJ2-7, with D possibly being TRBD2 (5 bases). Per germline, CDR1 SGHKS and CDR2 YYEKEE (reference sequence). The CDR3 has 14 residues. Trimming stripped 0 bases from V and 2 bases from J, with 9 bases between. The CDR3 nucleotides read TGTGCCAGCAGCTTGGCCAGCGGACCCTACGAGCAGTACTTC. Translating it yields CASSLASGPYEQYF.

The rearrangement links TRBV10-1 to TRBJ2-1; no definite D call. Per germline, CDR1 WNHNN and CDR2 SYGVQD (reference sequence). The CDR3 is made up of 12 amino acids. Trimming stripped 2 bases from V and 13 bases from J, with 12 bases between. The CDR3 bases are TGCGCCAGCAGTGAGCGATCCAGTTCCCAGTTCTTC. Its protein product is CASSERSSSQFF.

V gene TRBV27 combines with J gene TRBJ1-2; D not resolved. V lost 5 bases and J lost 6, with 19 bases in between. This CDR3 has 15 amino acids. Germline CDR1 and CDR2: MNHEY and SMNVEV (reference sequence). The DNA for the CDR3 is TGTGCCAGCAGTCTCCTGCAGGCACAGCAGGATGGCTACACCTTC. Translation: CASSLLQAQQDGYTF.

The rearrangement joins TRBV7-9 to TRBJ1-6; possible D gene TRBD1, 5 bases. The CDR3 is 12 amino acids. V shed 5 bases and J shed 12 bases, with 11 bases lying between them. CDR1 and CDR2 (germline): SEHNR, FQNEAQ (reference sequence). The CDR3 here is CASSQGRVPLHF. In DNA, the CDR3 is TGTGCCAGCAGCCAGGGTCGGGTACCCCTCCACTTT. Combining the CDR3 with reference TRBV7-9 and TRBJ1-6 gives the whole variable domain DTGVSQNPRHKITKRGQNVTFRCDPISEHNRLYWYRQTLGQGPEFLTYFQNEAQLEKSRLLSDRFSAERPKGSFSTLEIQRTEQGDSAMYLCASSQGRVPLHFGNGTRLTVT.